This T cell receptor beta chain is drawn from a study of graft-versus-host responses after intestinal transplantation (dated by TCRdb to the early 2020s). Study-level background: The transplants that recipients got were multivisceral, liver-intestinal, or isolated intestinal. All recipients received anti-thymocyte globulin induction followed by maintenance tacrolimus and steroids for approximately 3 years. After intestinal transplantation, graft-versus-host and host-versus-graft alloreactive T cell clones in the graft, circulation and bone marrow were tracked using bulk TCR-beta CDR3 sequencing. Alloreactive clones were identified by sequencing pre-transplant mixed lymphocyte reaction products and comparing them with unstimulated pre-transplant donor and recipient T cells. The cohort enrolled 20 to 30 intestinal transplant recipients including one retransplant, and a few patients lacking pretransplant specimens were excluded. Donor T cell macrochimerism was defined as a peak of at least 4% donor T cells among recipient peripheral blood mononuclear cells. Rather than being sequenced by the commercial service, samples from a few later patients were sequenced in-house on an Illumina MiSeq and processed with MiXCR. Findings and caveats that apply to the study as a whole: In the allografts of patients with donor T cell macrochimerism, GvH to HvG T cell clonal ratios were high. GvH clones turned up in recipient bone marrow, with some appearing earlier in ileal mucosa or blood, a pattern consistent with an intestinal mucosal origin. Conclusions were limited by the relatively low number and heterogeneity of intestinal transplant patients. Peak levels of circulating GvH clones were associated with declines in HvG clones early after transplant.

Relative to germline, V is 4 bases shorter and J is 3 bases shorter, with 11 bases between their ends. From the cysteine up to the phenylalanine, the CDR3 has a length of 13 residues. The sequence is cut down to CDR3 DNA, 39 bases in frame from base 1. The CDR1 and CDR2 encoded by the germline V gene are SGHRS and YFSETQ. The time point label, read with the paper, signifies: cells obtained before transplantation from donor or recipient. CD3+CD4+ and CD3+CD8+ populations were FACS-sorted from unstimulated pre-transplant donor and recipient cells taken from spleen or lymph nodes. In its sample, this clone was seen once. Its antigen remains unidentified. No much larger clone is present one base from it, and per-base qualities are unavailable. Libraries came from the immunoSEQ multiplex PCR assay. For most patients, genomic DNA was isolated using the Qiagen DNeasy Blood and Tissue Kit and was shipped frozen to Adaptive Biotechnologies for TCR sequencing. High-throughput TCR-beta CDR3 sequencing of genomic DNA from most patients was performed by Adaptive Biotechnologies. As for the original processing: Adaptive's ImmunoSEQ software supplied the TCR sequencing data for 15 to 20 patients, while MiXCR and VDJtools were used to process three other patients. CD4 versus CD8 sorting errors were corrected by removing sequences found in both subsets at a frequency ratio below 5:1. CDR3 nucleotide sequences shared between donor and recipient were removed because their origin could not be assigned. To be classed as alloreactive, a clone needed at least 2-fold expansion over unstimulated cells and a minimum CFSE-low frequency of 0.002% (template counts) or 0.001% (read counts). Clones detected in sequenced pre-transplant spleen, lymph node, or MLR CFSE-low populations of the donor or recipient were defined as mappable. The cumulative frequency of alloreactive clones was calculated as a percentage of all sequences, weighted by copy number. TCRdb took over this immuneACCESS table, retaining in-frame rearrangements with V and J assigned. Such tables are incomplete; in checked studies, under half of the missing clones stem from an unresolved V gene, and the remainder is unexplained. From that table come the V and J calls and clone size; the DNA was used to work out D and trimming. The sample profile shows 150,000 or so clones; over 90% of them were found once. The ten largest account for approximately 0.2% of the sample.

This TCR derives from a human donor who received an intestinal transplant. Recombination linked TRBV5-1 to TRBJ2-7, with a weak D call of TRBD2 (6 bases match). Sequencing used unstimulated CD4+ T cells sorted from spleen or lymph node cells, obtained before intestinal transplant. The CDR3 region reads CASSVQAGYEQYF. The DNA sequence is given as TGCGCCAGCAGCGTCCAAGCGGGCTACGAGCAGTACTTC. Here the CDR3 is joined to the reference TRBV5-1 and TRBJ2-7 genes, and the full variable domain is: KAGVTQTPRYLIKTRGQQVTLSCSPISGHRSVSWYQQTPGQGLQFLFEYFSETQRNKGNFPGRFSGRQFSNSRSEMNVSTLELGDSALYLCASSVQAGYEQYFGPGTRLTVT.